Sequencing of this TCR beta chain was carried out in a study of blood T cell repertoires in COVID-19. This clone showed up just a few times. Trimming cost V 5 bases and J 6 bases, with 11 bases left between them. The CDR3 runs 14 residues. Germline V gene lookup returns CDR1 SGHVS and CDR2 FNYEAQ. Using immunoSEQ multiplex PCR, the repertoire was profiled, and TCRdb retains in-frame clones only, with some absent. In the table there are roughly 290,000 clones, about 89% of which are singletons. The source of this sequence is a woman aged 40 to 55 who had recovered from COVID-19. This chain links TRBV7-6 with TRBJ1-6; D uncertain. The sample was PBMCs or T cells enriched from blood (not recorded which). The CDR3 loop is CASSLGQINSPLHF. CDR3 bases: TGTGCCAGCAGCCTTGGGCAGATTAATTCACCCCTCCACTTT.